These 27 T cell receptor beta chains came from one sample sequenced in a study of shared clonotypes between healthy human individuals. TCRdb keeps only in-frame clones here, not all; method: immunoSEQ multiplex PCR. This table has under 850,000 clones, approximately 72% appearing once. Sequenced input: memory CD4+ T cells sorted from blood. Subset noted: CD45RA-negative fraction. The receptors shown here come from a woman in her twenties or thirties in good health.

The genes are TRBV7-8 and TRBJ2-1; TRBD1 matches at 7 bases. In germline, CDR1 is SGHVS, CDR2 FQNEAQ. The V and J ends lost 7 bases and 0 bases, in that order; junction bases with no gene match: 6. The CDR3 contains 15 residues. The DNA of the CDR3 is TGTGCCAGCAACGACAGGGTGAGCTCCTACAATGAGCAGTTCTTC. Amino acids: CASNDRVSSYNEQFF.

This chain uses TRBV25-1 with TRBJ2-7; D ambiguous. CDR1 and CDR2 (germline): MGHDK, SYGVNS. The V end was cut by 6 bases, the J end by 1 base, with 10 bases between. The CDR3 runs to 13 residues. CDR3 sequence reads: CASRDRESYEQYF. The CDR3 region has the DNA TGTGCCAGCAGGGACCGAGAATCCTACGAGCAGTACTTC.

The rearrangement uses TRBV9 and TRBJ2-7; D tentatively fits TRBD1 or TRBD2 (5 bases each). Between the trimmed V and J ends, which lost 2 bases and 5 bases, there was a span of 20 bases. CDR3 length equals 16 residues. Germline-derived CDR1 and CDR2 are SGDLS and YYNGEE. CDR3 in DNA: TGTGCCAGCAGCGTCAGACCCAGCCTGGTGGGGGACGAGCAGTACTTC. This gives the protein CASSVRPSLVGDEQYF.

This chain joins TRBV7-6 and TRBJ1-1; no clear D gene. CDR1 and CDR2 from the germline V gene are SGHVS and FNYEAQ. V was clipped by 6 bases and J by 4 bases, with 21 bases between them. The CDR3 loop spans 16 amino acids. CDR3: CASRKVAGGHTTEAFF. In nucleotides, the CDR3 is TGTGCCAGCAGAAAAGTTGCTGGCGGCCATACCACTGAAGCTTTCTTT.

The chain links TRBV7-7 to TRBJ2-2, with TRBD2 matching over 7 bases. The CDR3 is 18 amino acids. V lost 4 bases to trimming and J lost 3 bases; unmatched junction nucleotides: 14. The germline V gene has CDR1 SSHAT and CDR2 FNYEAQ (reference sequence). The CDR3 region is CASSSLAVGALYTGELFF. DNA for the CDR3: TGTGCCAGCAGCTCTCTAGCGGTCGGGGCGTTGTACACCGGGGAGCTGTTTTTT.

There are many counts of this clone. The chain combines TRBV5-4 with TRBJ2-1; TRBD1 matches 10 bases. From germline, CDR1 is SGHNT and CDR2 YYREEE (reference sequence). V was pared by 2 bases and J by 8 bases, with 4 bases of the junction left unmatched. The CDR3 runs 14 residues. In DNA, the CDR3 is TGTGCCAGCAGCTTAAGACAGGGGGCGTATGAGCAGTTCTTC. It yields the protein CASSLRQGAYEQFF.

With regard to this clone: A much larger clone lies one base from this, so it may be a read error. The rearrangement joins TRBV6-6 to TRBJ2-3; D not certain. V was trimmed by 7 bases and J by 2 bases, leaving 4 bases between them. The CDR3 extends over 11 amino acids. In germline, CDR1 is MNHNY, CDR2 SVGAGI (reference sequence). CDR3 sequence reads: CASTSTDTQYF. CDR3 bases: TGTGCCAGCACCTCCACAGATACGCAGTATTTT.

This clone is a singleton in its sample. The chain carries TRBV19 and TRBJ1-5; D remains unclear. The CDR3 extends over 13 amino acids. The V gene lost 2 bases and the J gene lost 4 bases, with 6 bases spanning the gap. CDR1 is LNHDA and CDR2 is SQIVND in the germline V gene (reference sequence). CDR3 sequence (DNA): TGTGCCAGTAGTATACCTTTAAATCAGCCCCAGCATTTT. Amino acid sequence: CASSIPLNQPQHF.

V is TRBV7-9 and J is TRBJ2-1, with 13 bases aligning to TRBD2. Germline V gene sequence: CDR1 SEHNR, CDR2 FQNEAQ (reference sequence). This CDR3 is 15 amino acids long. Unmatched junction bases numbered 0, after V lost 1 base and J lost 6 bases. CDR3 sequence (DNA): TGTGCCAGCAGCTTAGGGACTAGCGGGAGCAATGAGCAGTTCTTC. This codes for CASSLGTSGSNEQFF.

The chain has TRBV18 and TRBJ1-5; D remains unclear. The CDR3 has 14 residues. The V gene lost 3 bases and the J gene lost 5 bases, with 11 bases spanning the gap. Germline-derived CDR1 and CDR2 are KGHSH and LQKENI. CDR3 residues: CASSPKILDQPQHF. In nucleotides, the CDR3 is TGTGCCAGCTCACCGAAAATCCTCGATCAGCCCCAGCATTTT.

The table lists this clone with many counts. J is TRBJ2-3 and V is TRBV14; D remains unclear. Trimming stripped 4 bases from V and 6 bases from J, with 11 bases between. The CDR3 loop spans 13 amino acids. Germline V gives CDR1 SGHDN, CDR2 FVKESK. The chain's CDR3 is CASSRDPGDTQYF. The CDR3 bases are TGTGCCAGCAGCCGTGACCCCGGGGATACGCAGTATTTT.

The V gene is TRBV7-8, the J gene TRBJ1-5, with D hard to call. The ends were cut back, 5 bases at V and 0 bases at J, with 14 bases in the middle. Germline V gene data show CDR1 as SGHVS and CDR2 as FQNEAQ. The CDR3 length is 16 residues. CDR3 bases: TGTGCCAGCAGCACTTCGAGGGTTTATAGCAATCAGCCCCAGCATTTT. This encodes CASSTSRVYSNQPQHF. The variable domain in full, completed from reference TRBV7-8 and TRBJ1-5, reads GAGVSQSPRYKVAKRGQDVALRCDPISGHVSLFWYQQALGQGPEFLTYFQNEAQLDKSGLPSDRFFAERPEGSVSTLKIQRTQQEDSAVYLCASSTSRVYSNQPQHFGDGTRLSIL.

The rearrangement uses TRBV11-2 and TRBJ2-1; 11 positions match TRBD2. CDR3 size: 17 residues. V was clipped by 4 bases and J by 10 bases; unmatched bases: 15. The germline gives CDR1 SGHAT, CDR2 FQNNGV. The CDR3 bases are TGTGCCAGCAGCTCTCCCAGTACTAGCGGGAGATTCAGAGAGCAGTTCTTC. It yields the protein CASSSPSTSGRFREQFF.

This chain links TRBV21-1 with TRBJ2-1; the table's D call TRBD1 went unverified against the DNA. TRBV21-1 is tagged as a pseudogene. The CDR3 is made up of 20 amino acids. CDR3 amino acids: CASSSQRGQGDPTTYNEQFF. CDR3 sequence (DNA): TGTGCCAGCAGCTCCCAGCGCGGACAGGGGGACCCCACCACCTACAATGAGCAGTTCTTC.

This chain uses TRBV7-3 with TRBJ1-3; D possibly corresponds to TRBD1 (6 bases). This CDR3 is built from 15 residues. V was pared by 5 bases and J by 2 bases, with 13 bases between. In germline, CDR1 is SGHTA, CDR2 FQGTGA. This chain's CDR3 is CASSGAGGPGNTIYF. DNA of the CDR3: TGTGCCAGCAGCGGAGCGGGGGGGCCTGGAAACACCATATATTTT.

The chain combines TRBV5-1 with TRBJ2-1, with 8 bases fitting TRBD1. The CDR3 sequence is 15 residues long. Germline assignment: CDR1 SGHRS and CDR2 YFSETQ. V lost 3 bases, J lost 12 bases, and 14 bases stayed unmatched. In DNA form, the CDR3 reads TGCGCCAGCAGCTCCCAGGGGGCGCAGGGTTTGGGGCAGTTCTTC. Its translation: CASSSQGAQGLGQFF.

This clone was recorded a few times. The V call is TRBV28, the J call TRBJ2-1; D gene unclear. The CDR3 spans 12 residues. V lost 2 bases, J lost 4 bases, and 3 bases lay in between. Germline V gene data show CDR1 as MDHEN and CDR2 as SYDVKM. CDR3 sequence (DNA): TGTGCCAGCAGTTTACGGTACAATGAGCAGTTCTTC. It is translated as CASSLRYNEQFF.

In its sample, this clone was seen a few times. Other DNA sequences in the sample encode the same CDR3. The chain carries TRBV7-8 and TRBJ1-3; 7 nucleotides match TRBD1. This CDR3 comprises 14 residues. The germline gives CDR1 SGHVS, CDR2 FQNEAQ. V shed 5 bases and J 0 bases; nucleotides not matched to a gene: 1. DNA of the CDR3: TGTGCCAGCAGCCGACAGGGCTCTGGAAACACCATATATTTT. Its translation: CASSRQGSGNTIYF.

The table lists this clone with a count of one. V is TRBV28 and J is TRBJ2-2; no definite D call. V was shortened by 4 bases and J by 4 bases, with 13 bases between the two germline ends. The V gene's germline CDR1 is MDHEN and CDR2 SYDVKM. This CDR3 is 15 amino acids long. The CDR3 region is CASSSYYLGTGELFF. Here the CDR3 DNA reads TGTGCCAGCAGTTCCTACTACCTGGGCACCGGGGAGCTGTTTTTT.

This clone has a handful of counts. The chain has TRBV28 and TRBJ2-7, with 8 positions matching TRBD1. CDR3 size: 14 residues. J gave up 7 bases and V 5 bases, and 10 bases lay outside the gene matches. Looked up from germline, CDR1 is MDHEN and CDR2 is SYDVKM. The CDR3 DNA is TGTGCCAGCAGTGCGACAGGGGCTTTGAGTGAGCAGTACTTC. It specifies CASSATGALSEQYF.

The CDR3 nucleotides read TGTGCCAGCAGCTTGGTGTCTTTGGGGTCCTACAATGAGCAGTTCTTC. It specifies CASSLVSLGSYNEQFF. The chain links TRBV7-9 to TRBJ2-1, with no clear D. There are 16 residues in the CDR3. Trimming took 3 bases from V and 1 from J, leaving 13 bases between them. Germline CDR1 SEHNR, CDR2 FQNEAQ (reference sequence).

The chain recombines TRBV9 with TRBJ1-3; D remains ambiguous. Trimming removed 0 bases from V and 1 base from J, with 8 bases in between. The CDR3 spans 15 residues. Germline V CDR1 and CDR2: SGDLS, YYNGEE. CDR3 sequence: CASSVGTGSGNTIYF. The CDR3 DNA is TGTGCCAGCAGCGTAGGGACGGGGTCTGGAAACACCATATATTTT.

The chain employs TRBV4-1 and TRBJ1-4; 7 bases align to TRBD1. The length of the CDR3 is 14 residues. Looked up from germline, CDR1 is MGHRA and CDR2 is YSYEKL. The junction had 1 base not matched to a gene; V was cut back by 1 base and J by 5 bases. Here the CDR3 reads CASSQVTGNEKLFF. In nucleotides, the CDR3 is TGCGCCAGCAGCCAAGTGACAGGGAATGAAAAACTGTTTTTT.

This clone was picked up a small number of times. This chain uses TRBV28 with TRBJ2-1; D is unresolved. The germline V and J ends were trimmed by 7 bases and 7 bases, with 17 bases remaining between them. CDR3 length: 14 residues. The germline V gene has CDR1 MDHEN and CDR2 SYDVKM. DNA for the CDR3: TGTGCCAGCATCCCTGGCCACGGGCTAAATGAGCAGTTCTTC. Translated: CASIPGHGLNEQFF. Full variable domain (outside the CDR3, taken from reference TRBV28 and TRBJ2-1): DVKVTQSSRYLVKRTGEKVFLECVQDMDHENMFWYRQDPGLGLRLIYFSYDVKMKEKGDIPEGYSVSREKKERFSLILESASTNQTSMYLCASIPGHGLNEQFFGPGTRLTVL.

The rearrangement joins TRBV4-1 to TRBJ1-2; 8 nucleotides agree with TRBD1. The V gene end was trimmed by 4 bases and the J gene end by 5 bases; junction bases not matched to a gene: 3. The CDR3 has 13 amino acids. Germline-derived CDR1 and CDR2 are MGHRA and YSYEKL. CDR3 sequence reads: CASSLGQGYGYTF. CDR3 DNA sequence: TGCGCCAGCAGCCTTGGACAGGGTTATGGCTACACCTTC.

The chain uses TRBV10-2 and TRBJ2-5, with TRBD1 matching 10 bases. The J segment lost 5 bases and the V segment lost 6 bases, leaving 6 bases of the junction unmatched. Germline CDR1 reads WSHSY; CDR2 reads SAAADI. The CDR3 runs to 14 residues. The CDR3 DNA reads as TGCGCCAGCAGCTCCGACAGGGGGCGTGAGACCCAGTACTTC. It translates to CASSSDRGRETQYF.

The chain couples TRBV7-9 to TRBJ1-2; the D is unclear. Trimming shortened V by 7 bases and J by 2 bases, and 14 bases separated the two germline ends. CDR1 and CDR2 (germline): SEHNR, FQNEAQ (reference sequence). CDR3 size: 14 residues. The CDR3 loop reads CASTLGGENYGYTF. In DNA, the CDR3 is TGTGCCAGCACTTTAGGTGGGGAAAACTATGGCTACACCTTC.